The 2 T cell receptor beta chains below come from one sample, sequenced in a study of shared clonotypes between healthy human individuals. Generated by immunoSEQ multiplex PCR, the TCRdb table keeps only in-frame clones and is missing some. The table shows about 1.1 million clones, with about 80% occurring only once. Sequenced: memory CD4+ T cells from PBMCs. The subset was: CD45RA-negative fraction. These receptors all come from a young man in good health. Some clones in this sample may be carry-over from other donors' samples.

J is TRBJ1-1 and V is TRBV4-2, with D hard to call. This CDR3 has 11 amino acids. The V gene lost 7 bases and the J gene lost 3 bases, with 6 bases spanning the gap. Looked up from germline, CDR1 is LGHNA and CDR2 is YNFKEQ. The CDR3 is CASTRDTEAFF. As DNA, the CDR3 is TGTGCCAGCACCCGGGACACTGAAGCTTTCTTT.

The V and J genes are TRBV9 and TRBJ2-7; TRBD2 agrees at 11 bases. Germline CDR1 and CDR2: SGDLS and YYNGEE. The V segment lost 0 bases and the J segment 3 bases; nucleotides outside the gene matches: 5. This CDR3 region has 16 residues. The CDR3 nucleotides read TGTGCCAGCAGCGTAGACGGGACTAGCGGATTCTACGAGCAGTACTTC. Its protein is CASSVDGTSGFYEQYF.